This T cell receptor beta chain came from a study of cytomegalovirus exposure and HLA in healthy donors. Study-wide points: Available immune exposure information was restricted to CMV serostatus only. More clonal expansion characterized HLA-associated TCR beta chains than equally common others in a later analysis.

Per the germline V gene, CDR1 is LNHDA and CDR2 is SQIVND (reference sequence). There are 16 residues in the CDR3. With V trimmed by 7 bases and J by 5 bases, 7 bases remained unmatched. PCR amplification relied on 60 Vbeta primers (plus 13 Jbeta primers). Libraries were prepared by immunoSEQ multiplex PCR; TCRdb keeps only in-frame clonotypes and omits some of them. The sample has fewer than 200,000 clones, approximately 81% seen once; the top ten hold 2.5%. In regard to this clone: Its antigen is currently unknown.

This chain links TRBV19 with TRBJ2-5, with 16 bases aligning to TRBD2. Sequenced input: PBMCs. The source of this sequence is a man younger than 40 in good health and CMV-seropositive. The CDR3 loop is CASTLGLAGGPETQYF. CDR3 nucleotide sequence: TGTGCCAGTACCTTGGGACTAGCGGGAGGGCCTGAGACCCAGTACTTC.